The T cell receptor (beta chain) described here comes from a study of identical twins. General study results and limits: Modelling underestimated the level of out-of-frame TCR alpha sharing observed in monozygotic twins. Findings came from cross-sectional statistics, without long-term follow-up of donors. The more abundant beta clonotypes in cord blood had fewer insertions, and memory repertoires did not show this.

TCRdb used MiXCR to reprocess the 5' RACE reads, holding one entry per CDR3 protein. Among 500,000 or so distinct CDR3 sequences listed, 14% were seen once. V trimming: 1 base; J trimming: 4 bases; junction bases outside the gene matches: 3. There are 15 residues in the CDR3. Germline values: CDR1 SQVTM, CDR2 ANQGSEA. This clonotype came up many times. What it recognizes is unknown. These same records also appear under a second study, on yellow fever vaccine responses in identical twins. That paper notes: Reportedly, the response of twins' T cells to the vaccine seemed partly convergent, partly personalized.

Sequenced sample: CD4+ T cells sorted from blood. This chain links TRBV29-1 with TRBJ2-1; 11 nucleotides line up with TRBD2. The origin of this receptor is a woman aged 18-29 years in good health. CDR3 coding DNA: TGCAGCGTTGAAGGCGCTAGCGGGAGGTACAATGAGCAGTTCTTC. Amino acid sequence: CSVEGASGRYNEQFF.